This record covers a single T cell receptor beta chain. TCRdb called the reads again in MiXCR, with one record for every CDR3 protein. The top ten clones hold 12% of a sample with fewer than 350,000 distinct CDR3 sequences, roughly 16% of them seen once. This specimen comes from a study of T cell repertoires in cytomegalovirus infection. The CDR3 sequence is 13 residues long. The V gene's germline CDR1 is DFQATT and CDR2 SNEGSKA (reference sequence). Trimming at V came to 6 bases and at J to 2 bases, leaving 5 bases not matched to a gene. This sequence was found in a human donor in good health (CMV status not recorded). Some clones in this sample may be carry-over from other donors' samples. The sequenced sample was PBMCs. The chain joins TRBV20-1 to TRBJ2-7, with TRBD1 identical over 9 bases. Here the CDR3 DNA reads TGCAGTGCACGGACAGGGGCAACCTACGAGCAGTACTTC. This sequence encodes CSARTGATYEQYF.